Each of the 10 T cell receptor beta chains below was sequenced from the same sample in a study of OX40 agonist ivuxolimab in advanced cancers. Measured with immunoSEQ multiplex PCR; TCRdb has only the in-frame clones, and not every one. The sample records 50,000 to 65,000 clones, roughly 86% being singletons. The source material was CD4+ or CD8+ T cells sorted from blood, sampled in a trial of the OX40 agonist ivuxolimab. The receptors were sampled from an adult with an advanced solid tumor such as melanoma, head and neck, liver or kidney cancer.

The chain employs TRBV9 and TRBJ2-7; 7 nucleotides line up with TRBD1. The CDR3 runs 16 residues. V lost 0 bases to trimming and J lost 0 bases; unmatched junction nucleotides: 6. CDR1 and CDR2 (germline): SGDLS, YYNGEE. The CDR3 DNA follows: TGTGCCAGCAGCGTAGATGGGGGACAGAGCTCCTACGAGCAGTACTTC. Translation gives CASSVDGGQSSYEQYF. Supplemented by reference TRBV9 and TRBJ2-7, the full variable domain reads DSGVTQTPKHLITATGQRVTLRCSPRSGDLSVYWYQQSLDQGLQFLIQYYNGEERAKGNILERFSAQQFPDLHSELNLSSLELGDSALYFCASSVDGGQSSYEQYFGPGTRLTVT.

This clone was seen more than once but under ten times. The chain is built from TRBV30 and TRBJ1-5; 9 bases are shared with TRBD1. CDR3 length: 14 residues. Per germline, CDR1 GTSNPN and CDR2 SVGIG (reference sequence). With V trimmed by 3 bases and J by 6 bases, 6 bases remained unmatched. CDR3 DNA sequence: TGTGCCTGGAGGGGGACAGGGAAGTCTCAGCCCCAGCATTTT. Protein: CAWRGTGKSQPQHF.

This clone was recorded only once. The gene calls are TRBV29-1 and TRBJ2-3, with TRBD2 matching 8 bases. V lost 6 bases and J lost 3; bases outside the gene matches: 2. CDR1 SQVTM and CDR2 ANQGSEA come from the germline V gene. The CDR3 runs 12 residues. The CDR3 DNA reads TGCAGCGTGGAGCGGGAGACAGATACGCAGTATTTT. The encoded protein is CSVERETDTQYF.

This chain joins TRBV18 and TRBJ1-5; D not certain. The germline gives CDR1 KGHSH, CDR2 LQKENI. This CDR3 has 13 residues. Trimming cost V 6 bases and J 6 bases, with 12 bases left between them. The CDR3 sequence: CASSDQSGQPQHF. The CDR3 bases are TGTGCCAGCTCCGATCAATCCGGTCAGCCCCAGCATTTT.

This chain uses TRBV10-3 with TRBJ1-1; D ambiguous. Trimming stripped 6 bases from V and 0 bases from J, with 5 bases between. Germline V CDR1 and CDR2: ENHRY, SYGVKD. The CDR3 spans 12 residues. The CDR3 here is CAISPMNTEAFF. DNA for the CDR3: TGTGCCATCAGCCCGATGAACACTGAAGCTTTCTTT.

This chain uses TRBV9 with TRBJ1-3, with 9 nucleotides matching TRBD1. Germline values: CDR1 SGDLS, CDR2 YYNGEE. CDR3 length: 18 amino acids. The V and J ends lost 4 bases and 0 bases, in that order; junction bases with no gene match: 11. CDR3 region: CASSQGQGNLVSGNTIYF. The CDR3 DNA reads as TGTGCCAGCAGCCAAGGACAGGGGAACCTCGTCTCTGGAAACACCATATATTTT.

The gene calls are TRBV30 and TRBJ2-7; D may match TRBD1 or TRBD2 (5 bases each). This CDR3 comprises 14 residues. The germline V and J ends were trimmed by 5 bases and 1 base, with 15 bases remaining between them. Germline-derived CDR1 and CDR2 are GTSNPN and SVGIG (reference sequence). CDR3 amino acids: CAWERDRRSYEQYF. The DNA of the CDR3 is TGTGCCTGGGAGAGGGACCGGAGGTCCTACGAGCAGTACTTC. Looking up the rest from reference TRBV30 and TRBJ2-7 gives the full variable domain: SQTIHQWPATLVQPVGSPLSLECTVEGTSNPNLYWYRQAAGRGLQLLFYSVGIGQISSEVPQNLSASRPQDRQFILSSKKLLLSDSGFYLCAWERDRRSYEQYFGPGTRLTVT.

This chain uses TRBV19 with TRBJ2-2; 7 bases map to TRBD2. V lost 3 bases and J lost 3; bases outside the gene matches: 7. Germline lookup yields CDR1 LNHDA and CDR2 SQIVND (reference sequence). This CDR3 is 16 amino acids long. CDR3 amino acids: CASSIGGSTYTGELFF. The DNA of the CDR3 is TGTGCCAGTAGTATCGGCGGGAGTACGTACACCGGGGAGCTGTTTTTT.

This rearrangement joins TRBV7-9 to TRBJ2-1, with 7 bases lining up with TRBD1. Germline lookup yields CDR1 SEHNR and CDR2 FQNEAQ (reference sequence). The CDR3 contains 15 residues. Germline trimming cut 9 bases from V and 6 bases from J; bases unmatched to any gene: 14. CDR3 bases: TGTGCCAGTCCGCCAGGGGGAGAGAACCGCAATGAGCAGTTCTTC. Translation: CASPPGGENRNEQFF.

In this sample, this clone turned up a few times. The chain employs TRBV4-2 and TRBJ1-1, with D possibly being TRBD1 (5 bases). This CDR3 region has 14 residues. Trimming shortened V by 0 bases and J by 3 bases, and 8 bases separated the two germline ends. The V gene's germline CDR1 is LGHNA and CDR2 YNFKEQ. As DNA, the CDR3 is TGTGCCAGCAGCCAAGAACAGGTGGACACTGAAGCTTTCTTT. As protein: CASSQEQVDTEAFF.